These 27 T cell receptor beta chains were sequenced from one sample in a study of blood T cell repertoires in COVID-19. Only in-frame clones appear in the TCRdb table, and some are missing; sequencing was by immunoSEQ multiplex PCR. The sample lists roughly 160,000 clones; more than 65% were seen once. The sample consisted of PBMCs or T cells enriched from blood (not recorded which). These receptor sequences come from a man aged 55 to 70 who had recovered from COVID-19.

This clone was counted only a few times. CDR3 protein: CASRGAGAYGELFF. The CDR3 DNA sequence: TGTGCCAGTCGCGGGGCGGGAGCTTACGGGGAGCTGTTTTTT. The chain has TRBV19 and TRBJ2-2, with 7 bases that match TRBD2. Germline V gene data show CDR1 as LNHDA and CDR2 as SQIVND (reference sequence). J was trimmed by 7 bases and V by 8 bases; bases with no gene match: 10. The CDR3 is 14 amino acids.

V and J are TRBV7-3 and TRBJ2-1, with 10 bases fitting TRBD2. This CDR3 region has 14 residues. V lost 4 bases to trimming and J lost 8 bases; unmatched junction nucleotides: 5. Germline values: CDR1 SGHTA, CDR2 FQGTGA. CDR3 nucleotide sequence: TGTGCCAGCAGCTGGGGACTAGCGAGTGATGAGCAGTTCTTC. It translates to CASSWGLASDEQFF.

CDR3 region: CASSQPNRGRGYEQYF. As DNA, the CDR3 is TGCGCCAGCAGTCAACCTAACAGGGGGCGCGGGTACGAGCAGTACTTC. This chain joins TRBV23-1 and TRBJ2-7; 9 nucleotides match TRBD1. TRBV23-1 is annotated as an ORF whose role is uncertain. The CDR3 extends over 16 amino acids. V was clipped by 2 bases and J by 4 bases; unmatched bases: 9.

In its sample, this clone was seen once. CDR3 loop: CASSRRGGRTEAFF. The CDR3, as DNA: TGTGCCAGCAGCCGCCGGGGGGGGAGGACTGAAGCTTTCTTT. V is TRBV5-8 and J is TRBJ1-1, with D possibly TRBD1 on 5 matching bases. This CDR3 is built from 14 residues. CDR1 is SGHTS, CDR2 YDEGEE, per germline. V was trimmed by 4 bases and J by 5 bases, leaving 15 bases between them.

This chain links TRBV7-8 with TRBJ1-1, with no clear D. V dropped 5 bases and J dropped 4 bases, with 17 bases sitting between them. Germline loops: CDR1 SGHVS, CDR2 FQNEAQ. The CDR3 is 15 residues long. In nucleotides, the CDR3 is TGTGCCAGCAGCCAAACGGGGATCCGGGGCACTGAAGCTTTCTTT. This codes for CASSQTGIRGTEAFF.

Of note for this clone: The conserved closing phenylalanine or tryptophan is absent in this CDR3, likely reflecting a read error. It is unclear where the CDR3 begins or ends on the DNA, so no DNA is shown, and the CDR3 is as TCRdb lists it. The J gene is TRBJ2-7, the V gene TRBV9; no check of the table's D call, TRBD2, against the DNA was made. Looked up from germline, CDR1 is SGDLS and CDR2 is YYNGEE. The CDR3 sequence runs 13 residues, both termini included. CDR3 loop: CASSARGGGTAWA.

This clone occurred once. The chain links TRBV29-1 to TRBJ2-1; D is possibly TRBD1 (6 bases). Per the germline V gene, CDR1 is SQVTM and CDR2 is ANQGSEA. V lost 5 bases, J lost 5 bases, and 16 bases lay in between. The CDR3 sequence is 14 residues long. This CDR3 is CSVSGQLEDNEQFF. The CDR3 nucleotides read TGCAGCGTTAGTGGACAGCTCGAGGACAATGAGCAGTTCTTC.

This clone was detected only once. The chain employs TRBV19 and TRBJ1-2, with D possibly matching TRBD1 (6 bases). Trimming shortened V by 7 bases and J by 1 base, and 10 bases separated the two germline ends. The CDR3 spans 13 residues. Germline V gene lookup returns CDR1 LNHDA and CDR2 SQIVND (reference sequence). DNA for the CDR3: TGTGCCAGTAACGGGGGGCTTAACTATGGCTACACCTTC. Its translation is CASNGGLNYGYTF. Looking up the rest from reference TRBV19 and TRBJ1-2 gives the full variable domain: DGGITQSPKYLFRKEGQNVTLSCEQNLNHDAMYWYRQDPGQGLRLIYYSQIVNDFQKGDIAEGYSVSREKKESFPLTVTSAQKNPTAFYLCASNGGLNYGYTFGSGTRLTVV.

The rearrangement joins TRBV4-1 to TRBJ1-4; 8 bases map to TRBD1. This CDR3 has 16 residues. V trimming: 1 base; J trimming: 5 bases; junction bases outside the gene matches: 6. Germline V gene lookup returns CDR1 MGHRA and CDR2 YSYEKL. The CDR3 coding sequence is TGCGCCAGCAGCCAAGGTTCCGGGACAGGCAATGAAAAACTGTTTTTT. The encoded protein is CASSQGSGTGNEKLFF.

This chain connects TRBV11-3 to TRBJ2-1; TRBD2 aligns across 14 bases. The CDR3 sequence is 14 residues long. Germline V gene sequence: CDR1 SGHNT, CDR2 YENEEA. V gave up 4 bases and J gave up 10 bases; unmatched junction bases: 3. The CDR3: CASSSRTSGGEQFF. CDR3 DNA sequence: TGTGCCAGCAGCTCCAGGACTAGCGGGGGGGAGCAGTTCTTC. Filled out from reference TRBV11-3 and TRBJ2-1, the complete variable domain reads EAGVVQSPRYKIIEKKQPVAFWCNPISGHNTLYWYLQNLGQGPELLIRYENEEAVDDSQLPKDRFSAERLKGVDSTLKIQPAELGDSAVYLCASSSRTSGGEQFFGPGTRLTVL.

The chain combines TRBV7-2 with TRBJ2-1; 9 nucleotides line up with TRBD2. This CDR3 comprises 16 residues. Germline V gene data show CDR1 as SGHTA and CDR2 as FQGNSA. Unmatched junction bases numbered 12, after V lost 5 bases and J lost 7 bases. The CDR3 reads CASSPAPSGVGNEQFF. DNA for the CDR3: TGTGCCAGCAGCCCCGCGCCTAGCGGGGTGGGGAATGAGCAGTTCTTC. The full variable domain, completed using reference TRBV7-2 and TRBJ2-1, is GAGVSQSPSNKVTEKGKDVELRCDPISGHTALYWYRQSLGQGLEFLIYFQGNSAPDKSGLPSDRFSAERTGGSVSTLTIQRTQQEDSAVYLCASSPAPSGVGNEQFFGPGTRLTVL.

The rearrangement joins TRBV14 to TRBJ2-7; 8 bases fit TRBD2. This CDR3 is 13 amino acids long. The V gene end was trimmed by 5 bases and the J gene end by 7 bases; junction bases not matched to a gene: 7. Germline V lookup: CDR1 SGHDN, CDR2 FVKESK. This chain's CDR3 is CASSSVRLAEQYF. The CDR3 nucleotides are TGTGCCAGCAGCTCGGTACGACTAGCGGAGCAGTACTTC. The complete variable domain, with remaining parts taken from reference TRBV14 and TRBJ2-7, reads EAGVTQFPSHSVIEKGQTVTLRCDPISGHDNLYWYRRVMGKEIKFLLHFVKESKQDESGMPNNRFLAERTGGTYSTLKVQPAELEDSGVYFCASSSVRLAEQYFGPGTRLTVT.

The rearrangement joins TRBV27 to TRBJ2-1; TRBD1 might be the D (6 bases). Germline CDR1 is MNHEY and CDR2 is SMNVEV (reference sequence). Trimming left V 6 bases short and J 4 bases short, with 16 bases between. This CDR3 has 15 amino acids. The CDR3 DNA reads TGTGCCAGCAGCCAGCAGGGGCCGGGGTACAATGAGCAGTTCTTC. This sequence encodes CASSQQGPGYNEQFF.

This clone has ten or more counts. The chain links TRBV12-3 or TRBV12-4 to TRBJ1-1; TRBD1 matches 9 bases. The CDR3 totals 13 residues. Trimming took 6 bases from V and 6 from J; bases not matched to a gene: 5. The CDR3 sequence is CASRTGGKAEAFF. The CDR3, as DNA: TGTGCCAGCAGGACAGGGGGTAAGGCTGAAGCTTTCTTT.

The chain carries TRBV15 and TRBJ2-1; 10 positions agree with TRBD1. The CDR3 covers 15 residues. J lost 8 bases, V lost 5 bases, and 9 bases had no gene match. Germline V gives CDR1 LNHNV, CDR2 YYDKDF (reference sequence). The CDR3 coding sequence is TGTGCCACCAGCGGACGAGACAGGGGGCCGGATGAGCAGTTCTTC. Translation: CATSGRDRGPDEQFF.

As DNA, the CDR3 is TGCAGCGTGGGCGGACAGTGGGACTCCGGGGAGCTGTTTTTT. This gives the protein CSVGGQWDSGELFF. This chain connects TRBV29-1 to TRBJ2-2; D may be TRBD1 or TRBD2 (6 bases each). Germline V CDR1 and CDR2: SQVTM, ANQGSEA. This CDR3 has 14 amino acids. Trimming stripped 6 bases from V and 6 bases from J, with 17 bases between.

This clone was detected only a few times. The V call is TRBV6-1, the J call TRBJ1-3, with 9 positions matching TRBD1. CDR1 MNHNS and CDR2 SASEGT come from the germline V gene. The CDR3 sequence is 15 residues long. V lost 2 bases, J lost 3 bases, and 2 bases stayed unmatched. CDR3 protein: CASSEYRGLGNTIYF. Written as DNA, the CDR3 is TGTGCCAGCAGTGAATACAGGGGGCTTGGAAACACCATATATTTT.

The V gene is TRBV18, the J gene TRBJ1-1; D gene ambiguous. V shed 0 bases and J shed 0 bases, with 11 bases lying between them. This CDR3 has 16 amino acids. Germline V gene lookup returns CDR1 KGHSH and CDR2 LQKENI. CDR3 residues: CASSPPIPGVNTEAFF. CDR3 sequence (DNA): TGTGCCAGCTCACCACCTATCCCCGGGGTGAACACTGAAGCTTTCTTT.

CDR3 DNA sequence: TGTGCCAGCAGCTTAGTGGGGACAGGAGATTTCTATGGCTACACCTTC. This codes for CASSLVGTGDFYGYTF. The chain carries TRBV7-9 and TRBJ1-2; TRBD1 matches 8 bases. This CDR3 comprises 16 residues. The J segment lost 4 bases and the V segment lost 1 base, leaving 8 bases of the junction unmatched. Looked up from germline, CDR1 is SEHNR and CDR2 is FQNEAQ (reference sequence).

The rearrangement links TRBV7-9 to TRBJ2-5; D call uncertain. V gave up 2 bases and J gave up 5 bases, with 18 bases separating them. The CDR3 covers 16 residues. CDR1 is SEHNR and CDR2 is FQNEAQ in the germline V gene (reference sequence). CDR3 loop: CASSLRRSSTAETQYF. In DNA, the CDR3 is TGTGCCAGCAGCTTAAGGCGGAGTAGCACGGCGGAGACCCAGTACTTC.

This chain connects TRBV9 to TRBJ2-1, with 8 bases fitting TRBD2. Per germline, CDR1 SGDLS and CDR2 YYNGEE. The trim removed 0 bases at V and 6 bases at J, leaving 8 bases unmatched. CDR3 length: 16 residues. As DNA, the CDR3 is TGTGCCAGCAGCGTAGGCTCTGGACTAGCTGTCAATGAGCAGTTCTTC. This encodes CASSVGSGLAVNEQFF.

The chain couples TRBV19 to TRBJ1-5; possible D gene TRBD1, 6 bases. CDR1 LNHDA and CDR2 SQIVND come from the germline V gene (reference sequence). V dropped 3 bases and J dropped 4 bases, with 10 bases sitting between them. The CDR3 is 14 residues long. The DNA of the CDR3 is TGTGCCAGTAGTATCCAGAGGGGGAATCAGCCCCAGCATTTT. The encoded protein is CASSIQRGNQPQHF.

V and J are TRBV19 and TRBJ1-1; tentative D call: TRBD1 (5 bases). Looked up from germline, CDR1 is LNHDA and CDR2 is SQIVND (reference sequence). Trimming stripped 3 bases from V and 1 base from J, with 9 bases between. The length of the CDR3 is 14 residues. In DNA, the CDR3 is TGTGCCAGTAGTATCAAAACAGGGAACACTGAAGCTTTCTTT. Translation: CASSIKTGNTEAFF.

The chain carries TRBV28 and TRBJ2-7, with D tentatively TRBD1 (5 bases). Germline-derived CDR1 and CDR2 are MDHEN and SYDVKM. The V end was cut by 6 bases, the J end by 3 bases, with 15 bases between. The CDR3 has 14 residues. In DNA form, the CDR3 reads TGTGCCAGCAGGTTGGGGCGAACTTTCTACGAGCAGTACTTC. Translated: CASRLGRTFYEQYF.

V is TRBV7-9 and J is TRBJ1-2; 7 bases map to TRBD1. Germline CDR1 and CDR2: SEHNR and FQNEAQ (reference sequence). The CDR3 runs to 16 residues. J lost 1 base, V lost 6 bases, and 11 bases had no gene match. The CDR3 DNA reads TGTGCCAGCAGGTCAGGGGGGTCAACCCTTAACTATGGCTACACCTTC. Residues: CASRSGGSTLNYGYTF.

The chain uses TRBV3-1 (or the pseudogene TRBV3-2) and TRBJ2-5; tentative D call: TRBD1 (7 bases). CDR3 length: 14 residues. The germline CDR1 and CDR2 sequences are LGHDT and YNNKEL (reference sequence). Trimming removed 0 bases at V and 6 bases at J, with 11 bases between. CDR3 DNA: TGTGCCAGCAGCCAAGAAGGGGGCGGGAAGACCCAGTACTTC. This gives the protein CASSQEGGGKTQYF.

V is TRBV29-1 and J is TRBJ2-5; 8 nucleotides line up with TRBD2. The CDR3 runs to 14 residues. V shed 4 bases, J shed 5 bases, and the junction held 9 bases outside the gene matches. The germline gives CDR1 SQVTM, CDR2 ANQGSEA. The CDR3 DNA reads as TGCAGCGTTGTTGAAGGCGGGGGGTTGGAGACCCAGTACTTC. This codes for CSVVEGGGLETQYF. The full variable domain, rest sourced from reference TRBV29-1 and TRBJ2-5, is SAVISQKPSRDICQRGTSLTIQCQVDSQVTMMFWYRQQPGQSLTLIATANQGSEATYESGFVIDKFPISRPNLTFSTLTVSNMSPEDSSIYLCSVVEGGGLETQYFGPGTRLLVL.